Each of the 23 T cell receptor beta chains below was sequenced from the same sample in a study of post-analysis software for immune sequencing data. Carried by the TCR beta cDNA libraries were unique molecular identifiers. TCRdb re-called the PCR reads through MiXCR, storing one row per CDR3 protein. The repertoire has 430,000 or so distinct CDR3 sequences, 35% to 45% of them found once; the top ten carry approximately 7.7%. These receptors are not linked to any known antigen. Findings of the study overall: Compared with controls, patients had more of 4 to 6 TRBV segments, including TRBV5-6, TRBV5-1 and TRBV20-1.

Input material: blood. All receptors come from a girl aged 2 to 10 with multiple sclerosis.

The chain links TRBV4-1 to TRBJ2-5, with D tentatively TRBD1 (5 bases). Trimming pared 1 base from V and 4 bases from J, leaving 7 bases between. This CDR3 is built from 13 residues. Per the germline V gene, CDR1 is MGHRA and CDR2 is YSYEKL. The CDR3 is CASSQGGVETQYF. CDR3 bases: TGCGCCAGCAGCCAAGGGGGCGTAGAGACCCAGTACTTC.

A few counts support this clonotype. CDR3 sequence: CSASLDSYNEQFF. The CDR3, as DNA: TGCAGTGCTAGTCTAGACTCCTACAATGAGCAGTTCTTC. This chain links TRBV20-1 with TRBJ2-1, with D unresolved. Germline CDR1 is DFQATT and CDR2 is SNEGSKA (reference sequence). Between the trimmed V and J ends, which lost 3 bases and 0 bases, there was a span of 6 bases. The CDR3 totals 13 residues.

This clonotype was counted a few times. This rearrangement joins TRBV28 to TRBJ2-1, with a weak D call TRBD2 (5 bases). This CDR3 has 16 amino acids. The V and J ends lost 1 base and 5 bases respectively, with 15 bases between them. Per the germline V gene, CDR1 is MDHEN and CDR2 is SYDVKM. CDR3 sequence reads: CASSLYTASSHNEQFF. CDR3 bases: TGTGCCAGCAGTTTATATACCGCTAGCTCGCACAATGAGCAGTTCTTC.

On this clonotype: A much larger clone lies one base from this, so it may be a read error. The genes are TRBV7-2 and TRBJ1-4; possible D gene TRBD1, 6 bases. The CDR3 sequence is 16 residues long. Germline-derived CDR1 and CDR2 are SGHTA and FQGNSA. CDR3 in DNA: TGTGCCAACAGCAAGCAGTTGGGGGCGGGTAATGAAAAACTGTTTTTT. This encodes CANSKQLGAGNEKLFF.

The CDR3 sequence is CASSLRRGTVYGYTF. CDR3 nucleotides: TGTGCCAGCAGCTTAAGGCGAGGGACAGTCTATGGCTACACCTTC. The chain combines TRBV7-3 with TRBJ1-2, with 7 bases fitting TRBD1. From germline, CDR1 is SGHTA and CDR2 FQGTGA. The ends lost 1 base at V and 4 bases at J; junction bases unmatched: 6. The CDR3 loop spans 15 amino acids.

The genes are TRBV6-5 and TRBJ2-3; D may be TRBD2 (5 bases). The germline V gene has CDR1 MNHEY and CDR2 SVGAGI. The CDR3 covers 14 residues. Deletions cut 3 bases from V and 4 bases from J, with 11 bases between. CDR3 sequence: CASSYGLASDTQYF. CDR3 bases: TGTGCCAGCAGTTATGGGCTAGCCTCAGATACGCAGTATTTT.

This clonotype occurred a few times. The CDR3 DNA sequence: TGTGCCAGCAGCTTCAGCGGGAGAGAGACCCAGTACTTC. Its translation is CASSFSGRETQYF. The chain employs TRBV11-2 and TRBJ2-4, with 8 bases identical to TRBD2. Gene TRBJ2-5 matches the end of the DNA better, so the J call may be wrong. Germline V lookup: CDR1 SGHAT, CDR2 FQNNGV. The CDR3 contains 13 residues.

The chain combines TRBV20-1 with TRBJ1-3; a possible D gene is TRBD1 (6 bases). The CDR3 extends over 15 amino acids. In germline, CDR1 is DFQATT, CDR2 SNEGSKA (reference sequence). Trimming pared 0 bases from V and 2 bases from J, leaving 11 bases between. The CDR3 bases are TGCAGTGCTAGAGATCCAGGGGCGGCTGGAAACACCATATATTTT. Translated, it gives CSARDPGAAGNTIYF.

This chain links TRBV4-3 with TRBJ2-3; D is ambiguous. The ends were cut back, 0 bases at V and 5 bases at J, with 9 bases in the middle. The CDR3 is 14 amino acids. From germline, CDR1 is LGHNA and CDR2 YSLEER. The CDR3 loop is CASSQEIGVDTQYF. The CDR3, as DNA: TGCGCCAGCAGCCAAGAGATTGGGGTAGATACGCAGTATTTT.

This clonotype was observed at least ten times. The rearrangement joins TRBV28 to TRBJ2-5, with a possible D match to TRBD2 (6 bases). The V gene lost 2 bases and the J gene lost 4 bases, with 14 bases spanning the gap. Germline V gene sequence: CDR1 MDHEN, CDR2 SYDVKM. This CDR3 is 15 amino acids long. In DNA, the CDR3 is TGTGCCAGCAGTTTACCGGGAGTTAGTAGAGAGACCCAGTACTTC. Residues: CASSLPGVSRETQYF. Using reference TRBV28 and TRBJ2-5 for the parts outside the CDR3, the full variable domain is DVKVTQSSRYLVKRTGEKVFLECVQDMDHENMFWYRQDPGLGLRLIYFSYDVKMKEKGDIPEGYSVSREKKERFSLILESASTNQTSMYLCASSLPGVSRETQYFGPGTRLLVL.

In this sample, this clonotype turned up once. The J gene is TRBJ2-3, the V gene TRBV20-1; no clear D gene. This CDR3 has 10 residues. The germline V gene encodes CDR1 DFQATT and CDR2 SNEGSKA (reference sequence). Trimming removed 3 bases from V and 7 bases from J, with 5 bases in between. The CDR3 DNA is TGCAGTGCTAGCCAGTATACGCAGTATTTT. Its protein product is CSASQYTQYF.

The rearrangement joins TRBV7-6 to TRBJ2-7; 7 nucleotides align to TRBD1. The CDR3 runs 14 residues. CDR1 is SGHVS, CDR2 FNYEAQ, per germline. After removal of 4 bases from V and 3 bases from J, the junction contained 6 bases not matched to a gene. CDR3 protein: CASSSRQGLYEQYF. DNA for the CDR3: TGTGCCAGCAGCTCACGACAGGGTCTCTACGAGCAGTACTTC.

The chain joins TRBV18 to TRBJ2-4; TRBD1 is a possible D gene (6 bases). The J call could be wrong; TRBJ2-7 is a better fit for the DNA end. The germline V gene has CDR1 KGHSH and CDR2 LQKENI. The CDR3 consists of 15 residues. CDR3 sequence: CASSPPSQGSYEQYF. In DNA, the CDR3 is TGTGCCAGCTCACCACCATCTCAGGGGTCCTACGAGCAGTACTTC.

The chain uses TRBV6-5 and TRBJ1-4; possibly TRBD1 for D (5 bases). The V gene lost 6 bases and the J gene lost 0 bases, with 11 bases spanning the gap. CDR3 length: 15 residues. Germline CDR1 MNHEY, CDR2 SVGAGI. Here the CDR3 reads CASRHKGTTNEKLFF. In DNA form, the CDR3 reads TGTGCCAGCAGACACAAGGGGACAACTAATGAAAAACTGTTTTTT.

This clonotype was counted between two and nine times. The V and J genes are TRBV9 and TRBJ2-3, with 8 bases lining up with TRBD2. From germline, CDR1 is SGDLS and CDR2 YYNGEE. V lost 3 bases to trimming and J lost 5 bases; unmatched junction nucleotides: 8. The CDR3 covers 15 residues. CDR3 residues: CASSERGTRGDTQYF. In nucleotides, the CDR3 is TGTGCCAGCAGCGAGCGGGGGACCCGCGGAGATACGCAGTATTTT.

The chain recombines TRBV29-1 with TRBJ2-2, with 9 positions matching TRBD1. Germline CDR1 and CDR2: SQVTM and ANQGSEA. The J segment lost 7 bases and the V segment lost 4 bases, leaving 7 bases of the junction unmatched. The CDR3 is made up of 14 amino acids. The CDR3: CSVVMDRGIGELFF. The CDR3, as DNA: TGCAGCGTTGTTATGGACAGGGGAATCGGGGAGCTGTTTTTT.

The CDR3 spells CASRTDNSPLHF. The CDR3 DNA reads TGCGCCAGCAGGACAGATAATTCACCCCTCCACTTT. The V call is TRBV5-1, the J call TRBJ1-6; D might be TRBD1 (5 bases). This CDR3 is built from 12 residues. V was shortened by 5 bases and J by 5 bases, with 5 bases between the two germline ends. CDR1 is SGHRS and CDR2 is YFSETQ in the germline V gene.

This rearrangement joins TRBV6-5 to TRBJ1-2; no reliable D call. The length of the CDR3 is 15 residues. V was clipped by 2 bases and J by 4 bases, with 14 bases between them. CDR1 is MNHEY, CDR2 SVGAGI, per germline. The CDR3 spells CASSYGQVPSYGYTF. The CDR3 region has the DNA TGTGCCAGCAGTTACGGGCAGGTTCCCTCCTATGGCTACACCTTC.

This clonotype has at least ten counts. This chain links TRBV29-1 with TRBJ2-1, with a possible D match to TRBD1 (5 bases). Germline V gene lookup returns CDR1 SQVTM and CDR2 ANQGSEA. The CDR3 spans 12 residues. V shed 1 base and J shed 10 bases, with 11 bases lying between them. Written as DNA, the CDR3 is TGCAGCGTTGAAGGCAGGGTTAAAGAGCAGTTCTTC. Its translation: CSVEGRVKEQFF.

The chain has TRBV7-9 and TRBJ1-6; 7 nucleotides match TRBD1. CDR1 SEHNR and CDR2 FQNEAQ come from the germline V gene (reference sequence). This CDR3 is 15 amino acids long. Trimming at V came to 5 bases and at J to 8 bases, leaving 9 bases not matched to a gene. The CDR3 nucleotides are TGTGCCAGCAGCGGTCCGGGACAGTTCGATTCACCCCTCCACTTT. This codes for CASSGPGQFDSPLHF.

This clonotype was seen many times. This rearrangement joins TRBV5-1 to TRBJ2-7; TRBD1 aligns across 8 bases. The CDR3 sequence is 14 residues long. Germline V gives CDR1 SGHRS, CDR2 YFSETQ. With V trimmed by 3 bases and J by 0 bases, 2 bases remained unmatched. CDR3 loop: CASSSGQASYEQYF. The CDR3 nucleotides read TGCGCCAGCAGCTCGGGACAGGCCTCCTACGAGCAGTACTTC.

This clonotype is a singleton in its sample. This rearrangement joins TRBV9 to TRBJ2-4; 14 bases fit TRBD2. The CDR3 runs 17 residues. Germline loops: CDR1 SGDLS, CDR2 YYNGEE. The V segment lost 3 bases and the J segment 5 bases; nucleotides outside the gene matches: 7. CDR3 residues: CASSAEPGLAGENIQYF. The CDR3 DNA is TGTGCCAGCAGCGCAGAACCGGGACTAGCGGGGGAAAACATTCAGTACTTC. The full variable domain, in which reference TRBV9 and TRBJ2-4 provide the parts outside the CDR3, is DSGVTQTPKHLITATGQRVTLRCSPRSGDLSVYWYQQSLDQGLQFLIQYYNGEERAKGNILERFSAQQFPDLHSELNLSSLELGDSALYFCASSAEPGLAGENIQYFGAGTRLSVL.

CDR3: CASSPRVRTGGSPLHF. CDR3 bases: TGTGCCAGCTCACCACGGGTCCGGACAGGGGGGTCACCCCTCCACTTT. The chain employs TRBV18 and TRBJ1-6; 10 nucleotides agree with TRBD1. This CDR3 spans 16 amino acids. The germline V gene has CDR1 KGHSH and CDR2 LQKENI. V trimming: 1 base; J trimming: 10 bases; junction bases outside the gene matches: 7.